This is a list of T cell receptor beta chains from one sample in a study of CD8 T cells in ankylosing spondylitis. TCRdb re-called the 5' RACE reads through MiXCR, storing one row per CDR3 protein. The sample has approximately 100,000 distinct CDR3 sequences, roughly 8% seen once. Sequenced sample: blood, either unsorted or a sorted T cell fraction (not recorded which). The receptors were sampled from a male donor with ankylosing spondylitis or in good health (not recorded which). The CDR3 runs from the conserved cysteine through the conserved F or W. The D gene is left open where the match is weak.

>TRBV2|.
CASKGIFGGESNEQFF
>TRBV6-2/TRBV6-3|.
CASSANTEAFF
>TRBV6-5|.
CASTPGVNSPSYEQYF
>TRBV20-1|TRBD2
CSARVGRDQYF
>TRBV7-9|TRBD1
CASSSGQGWGDTEAFF
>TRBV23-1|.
CASQPRGRAGNEQFF
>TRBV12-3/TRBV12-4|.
CASSLFGPTSGNTIYF
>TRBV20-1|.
CSVERGDTQYF
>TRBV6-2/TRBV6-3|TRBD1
CASSQTGLGNQPQHF
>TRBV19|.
CASKGLGGNTIYF
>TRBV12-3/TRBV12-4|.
CASSLRTGNTEAFF
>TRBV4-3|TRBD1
CASSRRRGTGETQYF
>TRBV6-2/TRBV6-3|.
CAYLAGDTEAFF
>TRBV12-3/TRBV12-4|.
CASSLSLLWGADTDTQYF
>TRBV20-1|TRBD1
CSALTGKDYNEQFF
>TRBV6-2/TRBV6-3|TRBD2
CASSYSIIRTSGNYEQYF
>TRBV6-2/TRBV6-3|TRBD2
CASEPGLAGFEQYF
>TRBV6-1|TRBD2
CASNQLAGYYEQYF
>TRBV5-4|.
CASSLGGFYEQYF
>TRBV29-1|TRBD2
CSVGTSGSLFF
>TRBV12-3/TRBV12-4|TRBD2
CASSRGTSGTQETQYF
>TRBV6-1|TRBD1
CASSAPDRDSYEQYF
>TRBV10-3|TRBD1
CAITIDRASGNTIYF
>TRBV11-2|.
CASNFHQAYGYTF
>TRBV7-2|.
CASSEVRYEQYF
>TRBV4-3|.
CASSQVPGIYEQYF
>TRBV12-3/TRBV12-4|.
CASSLAGAPNQPQHF
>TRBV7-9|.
CASSFGPGLTGELFF
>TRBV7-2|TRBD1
CASNRGSMNTEAFF
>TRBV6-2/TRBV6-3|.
CASSFSAGARDTQYF
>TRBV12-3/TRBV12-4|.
CASSLQDRTVGIQYF
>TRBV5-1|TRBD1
CASSFYRGREPYGYTF
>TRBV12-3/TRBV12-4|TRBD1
CASSPRDRAYEQYF
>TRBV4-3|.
CASSQDSRGTEAFF
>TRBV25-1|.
CASTPNGGYQPQHF
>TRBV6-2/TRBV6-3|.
CASAQGGEQFF
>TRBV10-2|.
CASSGRQSPKAFF
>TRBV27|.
CASSLIQGSYNSPLHF
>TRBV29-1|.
CSVIQGSSNQPQHF
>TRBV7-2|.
CASSFRAGKEYGYTF
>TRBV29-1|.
CSVETAFGTDTQYF
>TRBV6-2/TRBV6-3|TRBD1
CASSSRDRGPETQYF
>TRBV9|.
CASPGRRSPSNQPQHF
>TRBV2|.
CASSEAYEQFF
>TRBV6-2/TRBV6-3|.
CASSFLSTDTQYF
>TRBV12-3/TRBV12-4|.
CATFRYTGELFF
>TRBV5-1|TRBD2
CASSPSGLAGVPDTQYF
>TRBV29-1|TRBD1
CSVVGQDVYEQYF
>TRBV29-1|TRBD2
CSVVLAGYEQYF
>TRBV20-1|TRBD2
CSGTGTSGAFNEQFF
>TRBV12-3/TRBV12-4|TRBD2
CASRLAGRHNEQFF
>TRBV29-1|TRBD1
CSVQGDTEAFF
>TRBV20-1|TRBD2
CSARDPSGGPPGELFF
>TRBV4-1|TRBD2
CASSQGRTSGSHEQYF
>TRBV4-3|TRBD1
CASSHESGGSNEQFF
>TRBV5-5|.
CASSLDRGHTQYF
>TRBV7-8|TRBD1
CASSFTGARDTEAFF
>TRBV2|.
CASSDRIYGYTF
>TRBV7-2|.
CASSLVWTGELFF
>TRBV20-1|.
CSPGQTNTEAFF